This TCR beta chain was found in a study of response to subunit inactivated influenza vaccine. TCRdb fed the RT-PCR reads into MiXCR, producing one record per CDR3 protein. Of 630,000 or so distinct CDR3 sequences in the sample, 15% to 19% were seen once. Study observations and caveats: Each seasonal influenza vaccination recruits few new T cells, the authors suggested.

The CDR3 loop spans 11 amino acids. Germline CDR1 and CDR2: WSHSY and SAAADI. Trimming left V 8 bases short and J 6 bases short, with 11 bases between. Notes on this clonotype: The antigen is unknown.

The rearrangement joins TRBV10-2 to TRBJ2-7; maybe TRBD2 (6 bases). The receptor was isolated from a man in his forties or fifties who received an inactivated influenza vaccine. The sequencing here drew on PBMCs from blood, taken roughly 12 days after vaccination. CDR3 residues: CASDFGGEQYF. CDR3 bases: TGCGCCAGCGACTTCGGGGGCGAGCAGTACTTC.